The rows below give T cell receptor beta chains drawn from one sample of a study of T cells in Graves' hyperthyroidism and ophthalmopathy. One entry per CDR3 protein, called by TCRdb with MiXCR from the multiplex PCR reads. The table has about 660,000 distinct CDR3 sequences, less than 45% seen once. Sequences were obtained from peripheral blood or thyroid tissue (not recorded which). These receptors all come from an adult man with Graves' disease, either hyperthyroidism or ophthalmopathy (not recorded which). The CDR3 runs from the conserved cysteine through the conserved F or W. The D gene is left open where the match is weak. Clone size, where shown, is once, few, many, or a class for clones that have expanded.

V: TRBV7-2; D: .; J: TRBJ1-1; size: .; DNA: TGTGCCAGCAGCCAAGTTCGCCTACAGGGCCCGGTAGGAACTGAAGCTTTCTTT; CDR3: CASSQVRLQGPVGTEAFF
V: TRBV7-8; D: TRBD2; J: TRBJ2-5; size: .; DNA: TGTGCCAGCAGCTTAGGGTGGGGACTAGCGAAGGAGACCCAGTACTTC; CDR3: CASSLGWGLAKETQYF
V: TRBV10-3; D: .; J: TRBJ1-6; size: .; DNA: TGTGCCAGCAGGGATACAGGGAATTCACCCCTCCACTTT; CDR3: CASRDTGNSPLHF
V: TRBV7-2; D: .; J: TRBJ1-1; size: few; DNA: TGTGCCAGCAGCCAAAACAGGCTTGGGGGCACTGAAGCTTTCTTT; CDR3: CASSQNRLGGTEAFF
V: TRBV20-1; D: .; J: TRBJ1-6; size: .; DNA: TGCAGTGCTTGGGACGGAAACTATAATTCACCCCTCCACTTT; CDR3: CSAWDGNYNSPLHF
V: TRBV6-6; D: TRBD2; J: TRBJ2-7; size: few; DNA: TGTGCCAGCAGTACGACCACTAGCGGGAATGCCTACGAGCAGTACTTC; CDR3: CASSTTTSGNAYEQYF
V: TRBV20-1; D: .; J: TRBJ2-3; size: few; DNA: TGCAGTGTCAAGAGACGCTTGGATACGCAGTATTTT; CDR3: CSVKRRLDTQYF
V: TRBV2; D: .; J: TRBJ1-2; size: few; DNA: TGTGCCAGCAGTGAAGCGGGAGTAACATCAGCTAACTATGGCTACACCTTC; CDR3: CASSEAGVTSANYGYTF
V: TRBV11-2; D: .; J: TRBJ2-7; size: .; DNA: TGTGCCAGCAGCCCCCGCGTTCGGCAGCAGGGGATTTACGAGCAGTACTTC; CDR3: CASSPRVRQQGIYEQYF
V: TRBV7-8; D: .; J: TRBJ1-1; size: .; DNA: TGTGCCAGCAGCTTAGAGCGGGGGGCGTTCACTGAAGCTTTCTTT; CDR3: CASSLERGAFTEAFF
V: TRBV10-3; D: .; J: TRBJ2-5; size: .; DNA: .; CDR3: CAISLVWVGTGIQETQHF
V: TRBV10-3; D: .; J: TRBJ1-2; size: .; DNA: TGTGCCACCGAATTGACCGGGGGCTATGGCTACACCTTC; CDR3: CATELTGGYGYTF
V: TRBV9; D: .; J: TRBJ2-7; size: once; DNA: TGTGCCAGCAGCGTAGGGGGCGATCGGGGAAACGAGCAGTACTTC; CDR3: CASSVGGDRGNEQYF
V: TRBV7-9; D: .; J: TRBJ1-1; size: many; DNA: TGTGCCAGCACCCCGTCGGGTGAAGCTTTCTTT; CDR3: CASTPSGEAFF
V: TRBV12-3/TRBV12-4; D: TRBD1; J: TRBJ1-1; size: .; DNA: TGTGCCAGCAGCCTGGGAGCTGAGTACAGGGGGACTGAAGCTTTCTTT; CDR3: CASSLGAEYRGTEAFF
V: TRBV6-5; D: TRBD1; J: TRBJ1-5; size: .; DNA: TGTGCCAGCAGAGGACAGGGGATTCCCAATCAGCCCCAGCATTTT; CDR3: CASRGQGIPNQPQHF
V: TRBV29-1; D: .; J: TRBJ1-1; size: once; DNA: TGCAGCGTTGAGACCCCCACTGAAGCTTTCTTT; CDR3: CSVETPTEAFF
V: TRBV19; D: TRBD1; J: TRBJ1-5; size: few; DNA: TGTGCCAGTAGCCTTCATTCCGGGACAGGGGCCCGCAATCAGCCCCAGCATTTT; CDR3: CASSLHSGTGARNQPQHF
V: TRBV2; D: .; J: TRBJ2-6; size: once; DNA: TGTGCCAGCAGCCCCCGACCCCTGTCTGGGGCCAACGTCCTGACTTTC; CDR3: CASSPRPLSGANVLTF
V: TRBV10-3; D: .; J: TRBJ1-1; size: many; DNA: TGTGCCATCAGTGAGATAGAAGGGGGGATGAACACTGAAGCTTTCTTT; CDR3: CAISEIEGGMNTEAFF
V: TRBV25-1; D: .; J: TRBJ1-2; size: few; DNA: TGTGCCAGCAGTGAGCAACAACAGGGCTATGGCTACACCTTC; CDR3: CASSEQQQGYGYTF
V: TRBV29-1; D: .; J: TRBJ2-6; size: once; DNA: TGCAGCGTTGGACAGGGGGCCAACGTCCTGACTTTC; CDR3: CSVGQGANVLTF
V: TRBV7-6; D: .; J: TRBJ2-5; size: many; DNA: TGTGCCAGCAGCCGGGGGAGACAAGAGACCCAGTACTTC; CDR3: CASSRGRQETQYF
V: TRBV4-1; D: .; J: TRBJ2-7; size: few; DNA: TGCGCCAGCAGCCAAGCTGCACCTTCCTACGAGCAGTACTTC; CDR3: CASSQAAPSYEQYF
V: TRBV7-9; D: .; J: TRBJ1-1; size: .; DNA: TGTGCCAGCAGCTTCCTTCTTACGACAGTAGGGAACGAAGCTTTCTTT; CDR3: CASSFLLTTVGNEAFF
V: TRBV12-3/TRBV12-4; D: .; J: TRBJ2-5; size: few; DNA: TGTGCCAGCAGTTCGACCGACACTTCGGCGACCCAGTACTTC; CDR3: CASSSTDTSATQYF
V: TRBV12-3/TRBV12-4; D: .; J: TRBJ1-6; size: few; DNA: TGTGCCAGCAGTTTCGCCCGGGTCGACTTATCACCCCTCCACTTT; CDR3: CASSFARVDLSPLHF
V: TRBV2; D: .; J: TRBJ2-2; size: .; DNA: TGTGCCACTTCCCCCTCGTCCCCCGGCACCGGGGAGCTGTTTTTT; CDR3: CATSPSSPGTGELFF